This T cell receptor (beta chain) was identified in a study of identical twins. The V gene's germline CDR1 is LNHNV and CDR2 YYDKDF (reference sequence). V was trimmed by 1 base and J by 8 bases, leaving 12 bases between them. This CDR3 has 15 amino acids. TCRdb re-derived calls from the 5' RACE reads in MiXCR, one entry per CDR3 protein. The repertoire holds about 530,000 distinct CDR3 sequences, with 13% to 15% as singletons. These data also featured in a second study, about yellow fever vaccine responses in identical twins.

The sequence came from a woman between 18 and 29 years old in good health. The rearrangement joins TRBV15 to TRBJ1-6; no firm D call. The material sequenced was CD4+ T cells sorted from blood. CDR3 DNA sequence: TGTGCCACCAGCAGAGTCGTCAACTCTGATTCACCCCTCCACTTT. Translation: CATSRVVNSDSPLHF.